A selection of T cell receptor beta chains follows, all from one sample in a study of T cell responses to AZD1222 COVID-19 vaccine. Here immunoSEQ multiplex PCR was the method, and the copy in TCRdb shows in-frame clones only, minus some. The data contain around 95,000 clones, 87% of them singletons. The sample here was peripheral blood, taken on day 0 of MenACWY control vaccination. All receptors come from an adult in good health. CDR3s include the opening cysteine and the closing phenylalanine or tryptophan. A D gene is named only where the DNA matches it firmly. A row's size may be missing; if present it is once, few, many or a size class.

J | size | V | D | DNA | CDR3
TRBJ1-1 | - | TRBV7-3 | TRBD1 | TGTGCCAGCAGCTCTCACCGGGACAGGCCCCGAGTGAACACTGAAGCTTTCTTT | CASSSHRDRPRVNTEAFF
TRBJ1-1 | - | TRBV5-1 | - | TGCGCCAGCAGTTTAGATGGGGCGGGTAACACTGAAGCTTTCTTT | CASSLDGAGNTEAFF
TRBJ2-7 | - | TRBV6-5 | TRBD1 | TGTGCCAGCAAGGACAGGGGGCTCTACGAGCAGTACTTC | CASKDRGLYEQYF
TRBJ1-1 | - | TRBV2 | TRBD1 | TGTGCCAGCAGACTTGACGACAGGGAGGACACTGAAGCTTTCTTT | CASRLDDREDTEAFF
TRBJ2-1 | - | TRBV4-2 | - | TGTGCCAGCAGCCAAGATGAGACAGGATCCTACAATGAGCAGTTCTTC | CASSQDETGSYNEQFF
TRBJ2-2 | - | TRBV11-3 | TRBD2 | TGTGCCAGCAGCTTAGGACTGCTCGGGACTAGCGATGCCGGGGAGCTGTTTTTT | CASSLGLLGTSDAGELFF
TRBJ2-1 | - | TRBV12-3/TRBV12-4 | - | TGTGCCAGCAGTTCGGATAATGAGCAGTTCTTC | CASSSDNEQFF
TRBJ1-5 | - | TRBV2 | - | TGTGCCAGCAGTGACTCTTGGCCTCGGGACAATCAGCCCCAGCATTTT | CASSDSWPRDNQPQHF
TRBJ1-2 | - | TRBV7-9 | - | TGTGCCAGCAGTTTTAGTAGGGCCGGATCAAGCGGCTACACCTTC | CASSFSRAGSSGYTF
TRBJ1-2 | - | TRBV4-3 | - | TGCGCCAGCAGCCAATACGGGGGGGGCGGGCTTGACTATGGCTACACCTTC | CASSQYGGGGLDYGYTF
TRBJ2-3 | - | TRBV30 | TRBD2 | TGTGCCTGGAGTGGGCTAGCGGTCACAGATACGCAGTATTTT | CAWSGLAVTDTQYF
TRBJ1-2 | - | TRBV19 | TRBD1 | TGTGCCAGTACGAAAGAGACAGGGGCCTTTTCGTTTTATGGCTACACCTTC | CASTKETGAFSFYGYTF
TRBJ2-7 | - | TRBV7-2 | - | TGTGCCAGCAGCTCCCCCGACAGGACCTACGAGCAGTACTTC | CASSSPDRTYEQYF
TRBJ2-1 | - | TRBV6-5 | - | TGTGCCAGCAGTTCTACAGGGAGCAATGAGCAGTTCTTC | CASSSTGSNEQFF
TRBJ2-7 | few | TRBV4-1 | TRBD1 | TGCGCCAGCAGCCACCTACAGGGGCCCTACGAGCAGTACTTC | CASSHLQGPYEQYF
TRBJ1-2 | - | TRBV5-1 | TRBD1 | TGCGCCAGCAGCCAAATACAGGGGGCAGACTATGGCTACACCTTC | CASSQIQGADYGYTF
TRBJ1-5 | - | TRBV11-2 | - | TGTGCCAGCAGCTTAGGGCGGACCAATCAGCCCCAGCATTTT | CASSLGRTNQPQHF
TRBJ2-3 | - | TRBV6-1 | - | TGTGCCAGCAGTGAGGGTAGTTCGGGAGATACGCAGTATTTT | CASSEGSSGDTQYF
TRBJ2-7 | few | TRBV20-1 | - | TGCAGTGCTAGAGCTGGGGGGGAGCAGTACTTC | CSARAGGEQYF